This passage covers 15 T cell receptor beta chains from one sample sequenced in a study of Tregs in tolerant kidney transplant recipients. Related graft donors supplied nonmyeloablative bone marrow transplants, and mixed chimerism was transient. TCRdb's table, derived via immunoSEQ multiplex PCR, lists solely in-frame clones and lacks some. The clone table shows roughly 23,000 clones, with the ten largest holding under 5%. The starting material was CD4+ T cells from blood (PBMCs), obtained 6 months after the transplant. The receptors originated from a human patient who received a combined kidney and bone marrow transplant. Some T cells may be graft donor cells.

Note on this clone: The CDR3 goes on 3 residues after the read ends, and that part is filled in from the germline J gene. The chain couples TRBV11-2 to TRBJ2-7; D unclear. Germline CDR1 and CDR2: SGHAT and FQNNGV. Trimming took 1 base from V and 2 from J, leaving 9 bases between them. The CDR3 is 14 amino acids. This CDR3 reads CASSLVRLPYEQYF. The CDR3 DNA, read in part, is TGTGCCAGCAGCTTAGTAAGACTCCCCTACGAG.

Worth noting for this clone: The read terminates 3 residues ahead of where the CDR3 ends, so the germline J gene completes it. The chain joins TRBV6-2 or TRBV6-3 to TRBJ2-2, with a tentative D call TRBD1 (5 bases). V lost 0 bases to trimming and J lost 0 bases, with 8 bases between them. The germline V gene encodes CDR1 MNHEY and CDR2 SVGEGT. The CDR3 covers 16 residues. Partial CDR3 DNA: TGTGCCAGCAGTTACTCTCGCAGGGCGAACACCGGGGAG. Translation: CASSYSRRANTGE. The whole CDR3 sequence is CASSYSRRANTGELFF.

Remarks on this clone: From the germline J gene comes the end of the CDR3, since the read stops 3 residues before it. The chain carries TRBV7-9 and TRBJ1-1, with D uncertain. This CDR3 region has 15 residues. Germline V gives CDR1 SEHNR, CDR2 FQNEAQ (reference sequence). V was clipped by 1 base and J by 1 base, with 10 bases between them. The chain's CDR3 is CASSLGPEWNTEAFF. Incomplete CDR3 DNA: TGTGCCAGCAGCTTAGGGCCTGAATGGAACACTGAA.

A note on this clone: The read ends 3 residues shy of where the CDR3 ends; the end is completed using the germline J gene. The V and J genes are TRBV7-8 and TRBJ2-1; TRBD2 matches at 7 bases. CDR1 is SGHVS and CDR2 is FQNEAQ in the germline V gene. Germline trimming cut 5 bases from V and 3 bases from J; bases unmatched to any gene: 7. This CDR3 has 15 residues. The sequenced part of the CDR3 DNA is TGTGCCAGCAGCCCCCGGGACTACCTCTACAATGAG. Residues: CASSPRDYLYNE. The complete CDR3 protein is CASSPRDYLYNEQFF.

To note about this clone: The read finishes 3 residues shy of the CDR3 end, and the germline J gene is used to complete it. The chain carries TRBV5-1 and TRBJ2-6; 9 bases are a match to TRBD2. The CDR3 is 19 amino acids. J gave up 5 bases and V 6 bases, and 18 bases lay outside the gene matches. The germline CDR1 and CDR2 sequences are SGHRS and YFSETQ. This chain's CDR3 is CASTRVGLAGTLWANVLTF. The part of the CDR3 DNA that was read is TGCGCCAGCACGAGGGTGGGGCTAGCGGGGACACTCTGGGCCAACGTC.

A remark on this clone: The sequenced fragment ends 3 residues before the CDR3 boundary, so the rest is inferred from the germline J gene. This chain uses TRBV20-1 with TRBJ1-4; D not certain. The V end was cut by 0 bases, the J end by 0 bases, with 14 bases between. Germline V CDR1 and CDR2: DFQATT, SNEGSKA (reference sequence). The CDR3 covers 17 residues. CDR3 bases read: TGCAGTGCTAGAGATAGAAAGGGTCATGCAACTAATGAAAAA. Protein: CSARDRKGHATNEK. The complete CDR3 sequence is CSARDRKGHATNEKLFF.

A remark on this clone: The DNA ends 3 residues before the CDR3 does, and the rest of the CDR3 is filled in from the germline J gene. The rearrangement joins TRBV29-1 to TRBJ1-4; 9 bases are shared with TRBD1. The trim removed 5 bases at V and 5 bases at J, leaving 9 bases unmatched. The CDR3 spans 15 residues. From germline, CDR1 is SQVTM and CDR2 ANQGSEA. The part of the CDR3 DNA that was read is TGCAGCGTTCCCGACCCGACAGGGGGGAATGAAAAA. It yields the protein CSVPDPTGGNEK. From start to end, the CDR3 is CSVPDPTGGNEKLFF.

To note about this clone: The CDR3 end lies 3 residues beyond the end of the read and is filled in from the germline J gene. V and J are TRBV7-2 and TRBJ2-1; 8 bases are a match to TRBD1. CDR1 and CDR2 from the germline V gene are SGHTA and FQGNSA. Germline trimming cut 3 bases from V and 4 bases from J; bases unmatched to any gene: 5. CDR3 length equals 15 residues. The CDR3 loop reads CASSFDRGGYNEQFF. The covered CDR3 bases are TGTGCCAGCAGCTTTGACAGGGGCGGGTACAATGAG. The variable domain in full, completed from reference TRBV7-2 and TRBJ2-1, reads GAGVSQSPSNKVTEKGKDVELRCDPISGHTALYWYRQSLGQGLEFLIYFQGNSAPDKSGLPSDRFSAERTGGSVSTLTIQRTQQEDSAVYLCASSFDRGGYNEQFFGPGTRLTVL.

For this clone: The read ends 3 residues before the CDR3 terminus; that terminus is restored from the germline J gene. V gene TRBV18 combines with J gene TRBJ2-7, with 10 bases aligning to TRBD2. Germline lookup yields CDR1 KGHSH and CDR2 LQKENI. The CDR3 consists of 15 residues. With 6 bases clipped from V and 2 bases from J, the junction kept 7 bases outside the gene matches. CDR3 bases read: TGTGCCAGCTCGCTCCGGACTAGCGGACCCTACGAG. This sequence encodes CASSLRTSGPYE. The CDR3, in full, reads CASSLRTSGPYEQYF.

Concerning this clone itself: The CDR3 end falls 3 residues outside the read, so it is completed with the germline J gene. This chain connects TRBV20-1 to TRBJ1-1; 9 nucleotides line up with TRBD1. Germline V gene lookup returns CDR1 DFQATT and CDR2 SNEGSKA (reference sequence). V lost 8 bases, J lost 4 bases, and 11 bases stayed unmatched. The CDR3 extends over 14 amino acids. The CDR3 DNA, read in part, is TGCAGTTCCTACCTTGCGACAGGGGGCACTGAA. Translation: CSSYLATGGTE. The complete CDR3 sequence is CSSYLATGGTEAFF.

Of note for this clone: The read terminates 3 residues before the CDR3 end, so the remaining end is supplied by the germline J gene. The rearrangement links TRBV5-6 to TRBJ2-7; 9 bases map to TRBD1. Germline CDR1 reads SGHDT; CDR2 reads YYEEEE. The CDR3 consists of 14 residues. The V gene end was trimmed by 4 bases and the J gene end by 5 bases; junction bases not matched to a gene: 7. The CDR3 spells CASSRRDRVNEQYF. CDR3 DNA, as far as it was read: TGTGCCAGCAGCCGACGGGACAGGGTGAACGAG.

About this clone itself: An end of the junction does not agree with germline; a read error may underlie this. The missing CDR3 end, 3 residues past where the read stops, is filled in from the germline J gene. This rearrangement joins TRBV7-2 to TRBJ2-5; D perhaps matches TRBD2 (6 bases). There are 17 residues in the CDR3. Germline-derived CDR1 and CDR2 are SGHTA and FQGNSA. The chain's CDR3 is CASSLAGTPPTGGTQYF. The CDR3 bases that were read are TGTGCCAGCAGCCTAGCCGGGACTCCCCCAACCGGTGGGACC.

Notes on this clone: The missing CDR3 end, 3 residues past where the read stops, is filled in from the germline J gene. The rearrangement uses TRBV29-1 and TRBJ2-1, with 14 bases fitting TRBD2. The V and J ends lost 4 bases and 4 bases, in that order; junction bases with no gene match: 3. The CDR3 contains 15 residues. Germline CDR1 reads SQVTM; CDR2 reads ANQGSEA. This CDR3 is CSVGGTSGSYNEQFF. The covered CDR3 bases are TGCAGCGTTGGGGGGACTAGCGGGAGTTACAATGAG.

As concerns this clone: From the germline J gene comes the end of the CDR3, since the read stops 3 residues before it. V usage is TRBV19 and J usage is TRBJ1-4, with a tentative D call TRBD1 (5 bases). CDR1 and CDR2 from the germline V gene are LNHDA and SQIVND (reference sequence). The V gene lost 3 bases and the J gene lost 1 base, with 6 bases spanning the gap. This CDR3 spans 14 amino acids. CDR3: CASSMGGTNEKLFF. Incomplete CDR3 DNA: TGTGCCAGTAGTATGGGGGGAACTAATGAAAAA.

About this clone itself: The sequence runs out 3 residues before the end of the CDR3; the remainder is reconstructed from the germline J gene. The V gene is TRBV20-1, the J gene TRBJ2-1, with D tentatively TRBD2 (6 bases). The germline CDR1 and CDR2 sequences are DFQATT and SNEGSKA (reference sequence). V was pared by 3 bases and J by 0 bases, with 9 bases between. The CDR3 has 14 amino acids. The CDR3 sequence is CSASRGISYNEQFF. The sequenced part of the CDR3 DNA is TGCAGTGCTAGCCGGGGGATCTCCTACAATGAG.